This T cell receptor (beta chain) was captured by sequencing in a study of blood T cell repertoires in COVID-19 (dated by TCRdb to the early 2020s). Concerning the study at large: Collaborator samples came from the United States, Italy and Spain and covered acute and convalescent phases of COVID-19. A freely available public database, intended as a resource for researchers studying the immune response to SARS-CoV-2, is where the repertoires were released. The prospective study material was composed of cDNA or gDNA derived from T cells, B-cell-depleted T cells, or PBMCs. Sample metadata almost always included a de-identified subject ID, COVID-19 status, age in years and sex. Subjects who had been exposed to COVID-19, were actively infected with it, or had recovered from it provided the deeply sampled blood TCRbeta repertoires that made up the dataset. Where available, HLA class I and class II types were obtained from metadata supplied by the sample provider rather than from assay-based typing. The samples were drawn from the first 160 participants of the ongoing ImmuneRACE study and from under 1,500 subjects provided by 6 global collaborators. Summary of the overall study and its limitations: The quantity of clinical and demographic metadata differed by source and by participant and was supplied without curation.

V and J lose 3 bases and 7 bases, and a span of 14 bases separates them. Inclusive of the bounding cysteine and phenylalanine, the CDR3 is 15 residues long. The only DNA kept is the CDR3, 45 bases in frame from the first base. TCRbeta CDR3 regions were amplified from genomic DNA by means of the immunoSEQ Assay, a bias-controlled multiplex PCR. As for the original processing: Within the assay, amplification of reference gene primers was used to estimate how many nucleated cells each sample contained. To quantify the absolute abundance of each unique TCRbeta CDR3 rearrangement, sequence reads were collapsed and filtered. For each sample, productive Simpson clonality was calculated by taking the square root of Simpson's diversity index across productive rearrangements. TCRdb provides this immuneACCESS table in a form limited to in-frame rearrangements. Some clones are lacking; in checked studies, under half of them reflect an unresolved V gene, and why the rest are absent is not known. That table furnishes V, J and clone size, whereas the DNA furnished D and trimming. Across this sample there are 160,000 or so clones, with 83% seen only once. The ten largest clones represent roughly 1.4% of the sample.

Regarding this clone: It lacks a known antigen. Per-nucleotide qualities are absent, and no much larger clonotype sits a single base away.

Collaborating institutions collected whole blood in K2EDTA tubes following their own protocols. For TCRbeta analysis, collaborator samples were shipped as frozen whole blood, as isolated PBMCs, or as DNA extracted from either sample type. Source material: peripheral blood. This chain joins TRBV5-3 to TRBJ1-6; confidence is insufficient to name the D gene. TRBV5-3 carries the ORF label, with uncertain function. The source of this sequence is a human donor in a cohort sampled during active COVID-19. At the DNA level, the sequence is TGTGCCAGAAGCTATAAAACTCCGAAAAATTCACCCCTCCACTTT. Protein translation: CARSYKTPKNSPLHF.